This T cell receptor beta chain was obtained from a study of cytomegalovirus exposure and HLA in healthy donors. Study-level results: Analysis was performed later, and it showed HLA-associated TCR beta chains to be more clonally expanded than equally common others. Researchers had no immune exposure information except CMV serostatus available.

As to this clone: The antigen is not known.

Donors in the study were healthy people who gave bone marrow. V lost 6 bases and J 0 bases, leaving 11 bases between the germline ends. The length of the CDR3 is 13 residues. In germline, CDR1 is SQVTM, CDR2 ANQGSEA. The PCR used 60 Vbeta and 13 Jbeta primers. Clones were read by immunoSEQ multiplex PCR, and TCRdb kept only the in-frame ones, dropping some. The sample consists of around 130,000 clones, about 80% of them appearing once. Sequences were obtained from PBMCs. The TCR was taken from a boy younger than 10 in good health and CMV-seronegative. The chain has TRBV29-1 and TRBJ1-1; D not certain. The CDR3 loop is CSVLQTMNTEAFF. CDR3 sequence (DNA): TGCAGCGTCCTACAGACAATGAACACTGAAGCTTTCTTT.